This T cell receptor (beta chain) was found in a study of OX40 agonist ivuxolimab in advanced cancers. General study points: Antigen specificity of clonally expanded peripheral T cells was not established.

Trimming stripped 4 bases from V and 0 bases from J, with 8 bases between. This CDR3 has 14 amino acids. The germline CDR1 and CDR2 sequences are SGHDT and YYEEEE. This clone was observed once. The antigen is undetermined. Here immunoSEQ multiplex PCR was the method, and the copy in TCRdb shows in-frame clones only, minus some. In the table there are approximately 76,000 clones, 85% to 95% of which are singletons. This receptor was taken from an adult with an advanced solid tumor such as melanoma, head and neck, liver or kidney cancer. The rearrangement joins TRBV5-6 to TRBJ1-5; weak D call: TRBD1 (6 bases). The source material was CD4+ or CD8+ T cells sorted from blood, sampled in a trial of the OX40 agonist ivuxolimab. Here the CDR3 reads CASSGQFSNQPQHF. CDR3 sequence (DNA): TGTGCCAGCAGCGGACAGTTTAGCAATCAGCCCCAGCATTTT.